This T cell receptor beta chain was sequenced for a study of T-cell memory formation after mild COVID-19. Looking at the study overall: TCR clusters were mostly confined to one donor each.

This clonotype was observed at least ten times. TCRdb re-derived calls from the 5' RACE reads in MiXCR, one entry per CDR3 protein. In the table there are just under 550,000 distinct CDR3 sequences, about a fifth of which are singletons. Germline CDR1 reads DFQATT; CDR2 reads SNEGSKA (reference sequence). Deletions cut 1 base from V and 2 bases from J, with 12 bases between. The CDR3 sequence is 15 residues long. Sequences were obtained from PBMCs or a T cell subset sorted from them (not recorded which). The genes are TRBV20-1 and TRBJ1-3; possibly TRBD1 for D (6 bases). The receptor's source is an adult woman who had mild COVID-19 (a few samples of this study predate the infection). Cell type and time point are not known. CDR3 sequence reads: CSARVPGATGNTIYF. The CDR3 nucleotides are TGCAGTGCTAGAGTCCCAGGGGCGACTGGAAACACCATATATTTT.